The rows below give T cell receptor beta chains drawn from one sample of a study of shared clonotypes between healthy human individuals. Sequenced by immunoSEQ multiplex PCR; TCRdb stores in-frame clones only, minus some. The sample carries approximately 590,000 clones, around 95% recorded once. The specimen sequenced was naive CD8+ T cells sorted from blood. The receptors shown here come from a woman aged 30 to 39 in good health. Both conserved end residues are part of each CDR3. Each record gives: CDR3 protein, CDR3 DNA, D gene, clone size, V gene, J gene. The D gene is left open where the match is weak. Size is stated for part of the rows, as once, few or many counts, or as a class when the clone is expanded.

CASSLGLAGNTGELFF	TGTGCCAGCAGCTTGGGGCTAGCGGGTAACACCGGGGAGCTGTTTTTT	TRBD2	.	TRBV5-6	TRBJ2-2
CASRGEAGSSYNEQFF	TGTGCCAGCAGGGGCGAGGCAGGGAGCTCCTACAATGAGCAGTTCTTC	.	.	TRBV27	TRBJ2-1
CASSATSTYEQYF	TGTGCCAGCAGCGCCACGTCCACCTACGAGCAGTACTTC	.	.	TRBV9	TRBJ2-7
CASSLGVAGARETQYF	TGTGCCAGCAGCTTAGGGGTAGCGGGAGCTCGGGAGACCCAGTACTTC	TRBD2	.	TRBV11-2	TRBJ2-5
CASSKGLAGGHLSYEQYF	TGTGCCAGCAGCAAAGGACTAGCGGGAGGGCACCTCTCCTACGAGCAGTACTTC	TRBD2	.	TRBV5-4	TRBJ2-7
CASSPSTEYSYNEQFF	TGTGCCAGCAGTCCCTCTACGGAGTACTCCTACAATGAGCAGTTCTTC	.	.	TRBV28	TRBJ2-1
CASSTSGLSYNEQFF	TGTGCCAGTAGTACCTCGGGACTTTCCTACAATGAGCAGTTCTTC	.	.	TRBV19	TRBJ2-1
CASLRDPSNEQYF	TGTGCCAGCCTCCGGGACCCCTCGAACGAGCAGTACTTC	.	once	TRBV2	TRBJ2-7
CASSSGGRSRAVYEQYF	TGTGCCAGCAGCTCTGGCGGTCGGAGCAGGGCGGTCTACGAGCAGTACTTC	.	.	TRBV11-2	TRBJ2-7
CASSESSTDTQYF	TGCGCCAGCAGTGAGTCGAGTACAGATACGCAGTATTTT	.	.	TRBV10-1	TRBJ2-3
CATGDGTDTQYF	TGTGCCACCGGCGACGGCACAGATACGCAGTATTTT	.	once	TRBV27	TRBJ2-3
CASMLLGGDYEQYF	TGTGCCAGCATGTTGCTAGGGGGGGACTACGAGCAGTACTTC	.	.	TRBV28	TRBJ2-7
CASSQELAGATNEQFF	TGTGCCAGCAGCCAGGAACTAGCGGGAGCGACCAATGAGCAGTTCTTC	TRBD2	.	TRBV5-4	TRBJ2-1
CSVEWQGYGNYEQYF	TGCAGCGTTGAATGGCAGGGTTACGGCAACTACGAGCAGTACTTC	.	.	TRBV29-1	TRBJ2-7
CASSQPLAGNQETQYF	TGCGCCAGCAGCCAACCACTAGCGGGGAACCAAGAGACCCAGTACTTC	TRBD2	.	TRBV4-1	TRBJ2-5
CASRRLHRETQYF	TGTGCCAGCAGACGCCTACACAGAGAGACCCAGTACTTC	.	.	TRBV7-8	TRBJ2-5
CASSLAPSDNEQFF	TGTGCCAGCAGCTTGGCCCCTAGTGACAATGAGCAGTTCTTC	.	.	TRBV5-6	TRBJ2-1
CATSVGGSNTGELFF	TGTGCCACCAGCGTGGGGGGTTCGAACACCGGGGAGCTGTTTTTT	.	.	TRBV15	TRBJ2-2
CASSTRDRGVVNTEAFF	TGTGCCAGTAGTACCCGGGACAGGGGGGTGGTGAACACTGAAGCTTTCTTT	TRBD1	.	TRBV19	TRBJ1-1
CASSPRPGGTDTQYF	TGTGCCAGCAGTCCCCGACCCGGGGGCACAGATACGCAGTATTTT	.	.	TRBV27	TRBJ2-3
CASGLWGETQYF	TGTGCTAGTGGTCTCTGGGGGGAGACCCAGTACTTC	.	once	TRBV12-5	TRBJ2-5
CASGLVRGGAPYEQYF	TGTGCCAGCGGATTAGTCCGAGGGGGTGCCCCCTACGAGCAGTACTTC	.	.	TRBV28	TRBJ2-7
CASRDFGHEQYF	TGTGCCAGCCGGGACTTTGGACACGAGCAGTACTTC	.	.	TRBV2	TRBJ2-7
CASSQDNVYAAGVYNEQFF	TGCGCCAGCAGCCAAGACAACGTTTACGCAGCGGGAGTCTACAATGAGCAGTTCTTC	TRBD2	.	TRBV4-1	TRBJ2-1
CAWSGGNAYEQYF	TGTGCCTGGAGTGGCGGGAACGCCTACGAGCAGTACTTC	.	.	TRBV30	TRBJ2-7
CASSRVPGEQFF	TGTGCCAGCAGTCGCGTCCCGGGTGAGCAGTTCTTC	.	few	TRBV28	TRBJ2-1
CASSIGLGNTEAFF	TGTGCCAGTAGTATAGGACTGGGGAACACTGAAGCTTTCTTT	.	.	TRBV19	TRBJ1-1
CASSSSIAGGPLEEQYF	TGTGCCAGCAGTTCCTCAATAGCGGGAGGGCCTTTAGAAGAGCAGTACTTC	TRBD2	once	TRBV28	TRBJ2-7
CASSQERSIFNEQFF	TGCGCCAGCAGCCAAGAGCGGAGCATATTCAATGAGCAGTTCTTC	.	.	TRBV4-1	TRBJ2-1
CASSPSWGDTEAFF	TGTGCCAGCAGCCCCTCCTGGGGGGACACTGAAGCTTTCTTT	.	.	TRBV9	TRBJ1-1
CASNTGGSPFRLGYTF	TGTGCCAGCAATACTGGAGGGAGTCCATTTCGTCTTGGCTACACCTTC	.	.	TRBV2	TRBJ1-2
CASSQSNAGSNEKLFF	TGCGCCAGCAGTCAATCCAATGCCGGGAGTAATGAAAAACTGTTTTTT	.	.	TRBV23-1	TRBJ1-4
CASSLFSEGVDEQFF	TGTGCCAGCAGTTTATTCTCAGAGGGAGTGGATGAGCAGTTCTTC	.	.	TRBV28	TRBJ2-1